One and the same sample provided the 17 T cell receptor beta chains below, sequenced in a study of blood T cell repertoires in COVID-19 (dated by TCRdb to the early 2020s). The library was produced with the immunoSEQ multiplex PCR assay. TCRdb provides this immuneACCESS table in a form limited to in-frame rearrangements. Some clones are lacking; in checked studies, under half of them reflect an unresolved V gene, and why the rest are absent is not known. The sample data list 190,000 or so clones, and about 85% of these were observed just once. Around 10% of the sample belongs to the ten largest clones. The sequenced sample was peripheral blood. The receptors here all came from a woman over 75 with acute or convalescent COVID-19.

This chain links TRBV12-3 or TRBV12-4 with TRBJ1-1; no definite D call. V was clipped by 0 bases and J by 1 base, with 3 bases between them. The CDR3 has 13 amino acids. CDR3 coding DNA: TGTGCCAGCAGTTTAGCCCAGAACACTGAAGCTTTCTTT. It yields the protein CASSLAQNTEAFF.

CDR3 residues: CASRMGGRNYGYTF. CDR3 bases: TGTGCCAGCAGGATGGGGGGTAGAAACTATGGCTACACCTTC. J is TRBJ1-2 and V is TRBV11-2, with a weak D call TRBD1 (5 bases). V was pared by 6 bases and J by 2 bases, with 13 bases between. Germline V gene sequence: CDR1 SGHAT, CDR2 FQNNGV. The CDR3 contains 14 residues. The full variable domain, completed using reference TRBV11-2 and TRBJ1-2, is EAGVAQSPRYKIIEKRQSVAFWCNPISGHATLYWYQQILGQGPKLLIQFQNNGVVDDSQLPKDRFSAERLKGVDSTLKIQPAKLEDSAVYLCASRMGGRNYGYTFGSGTRLTVV.

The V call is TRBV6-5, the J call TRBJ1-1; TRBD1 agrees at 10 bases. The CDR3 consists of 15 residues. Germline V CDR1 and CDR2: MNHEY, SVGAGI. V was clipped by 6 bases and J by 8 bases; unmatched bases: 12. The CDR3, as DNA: TGTGCCAGCAGCGACTTTGGACAGGGGGTAGGAGAAGCTTTCTTT. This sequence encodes CASSDFGQGVGEAFF.

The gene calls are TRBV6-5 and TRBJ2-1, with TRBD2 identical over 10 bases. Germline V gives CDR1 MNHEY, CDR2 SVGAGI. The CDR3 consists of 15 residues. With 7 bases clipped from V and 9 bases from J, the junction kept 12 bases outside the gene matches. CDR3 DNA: TGTGCCAGCACCCCCCCTAGGAGCGGGAGGGCTGAGCAGTTCTTC. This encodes CASTPPRSGRAEQFF.

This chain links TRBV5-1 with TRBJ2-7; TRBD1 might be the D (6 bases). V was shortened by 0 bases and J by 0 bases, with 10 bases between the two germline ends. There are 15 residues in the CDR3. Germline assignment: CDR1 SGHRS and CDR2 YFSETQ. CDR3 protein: CASSLEPGDSYEQYF. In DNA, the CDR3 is TGCGCCAGCAGCTTGGAACCAGGGGACTCCTACGAGCAGTACTTC.

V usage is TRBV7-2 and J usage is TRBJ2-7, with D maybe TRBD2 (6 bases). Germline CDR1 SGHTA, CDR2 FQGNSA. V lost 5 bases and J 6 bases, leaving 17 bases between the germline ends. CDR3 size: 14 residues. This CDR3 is CASSEGSGFGEQYF. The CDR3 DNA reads TGTGCCAGCAGCGAGGGCAGCGGGTTTGGCGAGCAGTACTTC.

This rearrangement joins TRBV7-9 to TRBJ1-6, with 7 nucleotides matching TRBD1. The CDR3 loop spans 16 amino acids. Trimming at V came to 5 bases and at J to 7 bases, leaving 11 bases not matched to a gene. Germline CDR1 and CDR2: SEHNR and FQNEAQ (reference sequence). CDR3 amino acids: CASSRLGQAQNSPLHF. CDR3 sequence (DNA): TGTGCCAGCAGCCGATTAGGACAGGCTCAAAATTCACCCCTCCACTTT. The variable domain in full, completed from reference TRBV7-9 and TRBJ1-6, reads DTGVSQNPRHKITKRGQNVTFRCDPISEHNRLYWYRQTLGQGPEFLTYFQNEAQLEKSRLLSDRFSAERPKGSFSTLEIQRTEQGDSAMYLCASSRLGQAQNSPLHFGNGTRLTVT.

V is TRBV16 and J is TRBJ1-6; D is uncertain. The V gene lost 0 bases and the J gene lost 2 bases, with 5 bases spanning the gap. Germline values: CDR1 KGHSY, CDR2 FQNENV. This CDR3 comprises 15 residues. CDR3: CASSQSGTYNSPLHF. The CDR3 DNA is TGTGCCAGCAGCCAATCGGGCACCTATAATTCACCCCTCCACTTT.

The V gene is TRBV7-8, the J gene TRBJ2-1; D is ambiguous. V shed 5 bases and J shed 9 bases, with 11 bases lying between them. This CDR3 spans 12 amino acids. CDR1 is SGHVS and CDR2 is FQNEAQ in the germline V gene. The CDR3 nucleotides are TGTGCCAGCAGCCCCCGGGTAGTTGAGCAGTTCTTC. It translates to CASSPRVVEQFF.

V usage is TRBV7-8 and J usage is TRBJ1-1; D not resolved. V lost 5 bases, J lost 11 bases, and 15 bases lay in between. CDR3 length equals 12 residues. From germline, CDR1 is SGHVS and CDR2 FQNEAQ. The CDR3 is CASSLIGLGAFF. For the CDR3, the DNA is TGTGCCAGCAGCCTTATTGGGCTTGGGGCTTTCTTT.

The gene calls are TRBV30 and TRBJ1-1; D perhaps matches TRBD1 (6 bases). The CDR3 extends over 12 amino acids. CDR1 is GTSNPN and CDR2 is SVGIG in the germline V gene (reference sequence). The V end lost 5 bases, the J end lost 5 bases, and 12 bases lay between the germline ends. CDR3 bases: TGTGCCTGGGGGGGGGCTTGGACTGAAGCTTTCTTT. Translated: CAWGGAWTEAFF.

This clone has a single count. In DNA, the CDR3 is TGTGCCAGCAGCTTAGTGGTAGTGGGGACACACTACGAGCAGTACTTC. Translation gives CASSLVVVGTHYEQYF. The chain employs TRBV7-2 and TRBJ2-7; the D gene is possibly TRBD1 (6 bases). V was trimmed by 1 base and J by 3 bases, leaving 16 bases between them. Germline V gene sequence: CDR1 SGHTA, CDR2 FQGNSA. The CDR3 spans 16 residues.

The CDR3 sequence is CASPGVRSGANVLTF. In DNA form, the CDR3 reads TGTGCCAGCCCGGGGGTCCGCTCTGGGGCCAACGTCCTGACTTTC. The chain recombines TRBV7-2 with TRBJ2-6, with a weak D call TRBD2 (6 bases). The V end lost 8 bases, the J end lost 0 bases, and 11 bases lay between the germline ends. This CDR3 region has 15 residues. Germline CDR1 SGHTA, CDR2 FQGNSA.

The CDR3 is CASSDMRSAKQFF. The DNA for the CDR3 is TGCGCCAGCAGTGATATGAGAAGCGCTAAGCAGTTCTTC. This sequence joins TRBV5-1 and TRBJ2-1; the D is unclear. Trimming took 5 bases from V and 11 from J, leaving 17 bases between them. The germline V gene has CDR1 SGHRS and CDR2 YFSETQ. The CDR3 loop spans 13 amino acids.

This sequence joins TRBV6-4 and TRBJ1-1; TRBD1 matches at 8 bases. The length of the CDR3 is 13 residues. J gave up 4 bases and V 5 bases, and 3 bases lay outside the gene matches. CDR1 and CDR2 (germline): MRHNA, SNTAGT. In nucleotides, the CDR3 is TGTGCCAGCAGTATACAGGGGGGCACTGAAGCTTTCTTT. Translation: CASSIQGGTEAFF.

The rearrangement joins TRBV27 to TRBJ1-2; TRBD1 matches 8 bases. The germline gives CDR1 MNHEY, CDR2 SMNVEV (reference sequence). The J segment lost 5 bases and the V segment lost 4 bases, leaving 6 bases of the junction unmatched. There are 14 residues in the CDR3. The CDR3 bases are TGTGCCAGCAGTTCCCGACAGGGGAGATATGGCTACACCTTC. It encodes CASSSRQGRYGYTF.

The CDR3 DNA reads TGTGCCAGCAGCCGGAAGTGGGCAACTGAAGCTTTCTTT. Amino acids: CASSRKWATEAFF. This chain uses TRBV12-3 or TRBV12-4 with TRBJ1-1, with D unclear. The ends were cut back, 6 bases at V and 5 bases at J, with 13 bases in the middle. This CDR3 comprises 13 residues.